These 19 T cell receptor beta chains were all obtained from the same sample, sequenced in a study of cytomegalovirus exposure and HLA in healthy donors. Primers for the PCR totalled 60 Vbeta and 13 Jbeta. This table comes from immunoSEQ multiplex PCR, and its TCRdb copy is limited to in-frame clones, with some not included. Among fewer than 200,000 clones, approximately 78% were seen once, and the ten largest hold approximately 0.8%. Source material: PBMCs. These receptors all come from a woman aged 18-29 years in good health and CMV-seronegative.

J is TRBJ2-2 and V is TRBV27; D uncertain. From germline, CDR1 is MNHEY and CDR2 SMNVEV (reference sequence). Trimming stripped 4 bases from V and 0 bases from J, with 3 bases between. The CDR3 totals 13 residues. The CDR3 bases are TGTGCCAGCAGTTCCTCGAACACCGGGGAGCTGTTTTTT. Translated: CASSSSNTGELFF.

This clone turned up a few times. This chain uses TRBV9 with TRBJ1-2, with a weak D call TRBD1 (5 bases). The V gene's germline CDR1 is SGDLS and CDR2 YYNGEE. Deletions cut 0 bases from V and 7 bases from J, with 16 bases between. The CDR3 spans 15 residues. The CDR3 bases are TGTGCCAGCAGCGTAGAGGGGCGCAGAGGTGCTGGCTACACCTTC. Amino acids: CASSVEGRRGAGYTF.

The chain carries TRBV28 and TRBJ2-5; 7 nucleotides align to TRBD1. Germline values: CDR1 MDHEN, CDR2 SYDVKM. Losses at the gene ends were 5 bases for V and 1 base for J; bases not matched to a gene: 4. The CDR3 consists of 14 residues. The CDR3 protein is CASSTRQGQETQYF. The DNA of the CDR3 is TGTGCCAGCAGTACCCGACAGGGCCAAGAGACCCAGTACTTC.

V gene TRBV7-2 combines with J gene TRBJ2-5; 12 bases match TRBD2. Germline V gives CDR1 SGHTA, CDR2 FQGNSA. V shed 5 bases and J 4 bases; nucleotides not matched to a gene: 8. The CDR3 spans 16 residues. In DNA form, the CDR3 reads TGTGCCAGCAGCAAGGCGGGACTAGCGGGCGGAGAGACCCAGTACTTC. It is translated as CASSKAGLAGGETQYF.

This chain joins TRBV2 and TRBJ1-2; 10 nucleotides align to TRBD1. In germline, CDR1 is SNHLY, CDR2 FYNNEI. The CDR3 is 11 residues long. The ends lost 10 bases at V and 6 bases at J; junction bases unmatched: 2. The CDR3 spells CATGTGDGYTF. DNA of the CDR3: TGTGCCACCGGGACAGGGGATGGCTACACCTTC.

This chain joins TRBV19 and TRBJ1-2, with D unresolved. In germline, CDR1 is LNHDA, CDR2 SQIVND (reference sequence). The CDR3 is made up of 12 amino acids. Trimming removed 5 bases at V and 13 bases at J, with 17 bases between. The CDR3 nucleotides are TGTGCCAGTAGTGTGTCAGCCAGTAGCTCCACCTTC. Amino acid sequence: CASSVSASSSTF.

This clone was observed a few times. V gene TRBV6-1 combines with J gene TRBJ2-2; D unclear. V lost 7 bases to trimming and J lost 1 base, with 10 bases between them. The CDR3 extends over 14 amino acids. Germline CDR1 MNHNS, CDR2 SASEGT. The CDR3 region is CASMNQMNTGELFF. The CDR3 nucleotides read TGTGCCAGCATGAACCAGATGAACACCGGGGAGCTGTTTTTT.

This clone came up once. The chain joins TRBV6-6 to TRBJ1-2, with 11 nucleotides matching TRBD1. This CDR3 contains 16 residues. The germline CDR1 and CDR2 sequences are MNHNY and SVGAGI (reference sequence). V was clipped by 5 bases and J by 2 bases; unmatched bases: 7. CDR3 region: CASSGTGGTPNYGYTF. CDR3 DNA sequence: TGTGCCAGCAGTGGGACAGGGGGTACACCAAACTATGGCTACACCTTC.

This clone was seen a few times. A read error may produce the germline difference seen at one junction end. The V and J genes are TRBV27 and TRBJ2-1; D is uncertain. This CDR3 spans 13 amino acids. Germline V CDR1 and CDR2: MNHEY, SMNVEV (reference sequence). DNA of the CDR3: TGTGCCAGCAGTTACTATGCCTATAATGAGCAGTTCTTC. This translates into CASSYYAYNEQFF.

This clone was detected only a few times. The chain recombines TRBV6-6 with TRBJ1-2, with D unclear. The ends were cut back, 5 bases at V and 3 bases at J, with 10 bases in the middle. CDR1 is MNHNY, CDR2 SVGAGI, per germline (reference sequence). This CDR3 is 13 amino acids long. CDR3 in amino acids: CASSPQIDYGYTF. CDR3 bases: TGTGCCAGCAGTCCACAGATTGACTATGGCTACACCTTC.

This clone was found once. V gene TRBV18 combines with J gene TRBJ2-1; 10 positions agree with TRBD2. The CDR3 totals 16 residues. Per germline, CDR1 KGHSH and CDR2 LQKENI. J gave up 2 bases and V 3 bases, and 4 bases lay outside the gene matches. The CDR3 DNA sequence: TGTGCCAGCTCACCGGGAGCGGGGGGGACCTACAATGAGCAGTTCTTC. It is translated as CASSPGAGGTYNEQFF.

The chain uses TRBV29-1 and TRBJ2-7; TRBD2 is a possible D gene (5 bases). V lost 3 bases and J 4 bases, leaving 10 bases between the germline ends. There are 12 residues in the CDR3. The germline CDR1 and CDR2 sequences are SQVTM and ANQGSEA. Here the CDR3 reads CSVDSGSYEQYF. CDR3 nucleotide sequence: TGCAGCGTTGACTCGGGAAGTTACGAGCAGTACTTC.

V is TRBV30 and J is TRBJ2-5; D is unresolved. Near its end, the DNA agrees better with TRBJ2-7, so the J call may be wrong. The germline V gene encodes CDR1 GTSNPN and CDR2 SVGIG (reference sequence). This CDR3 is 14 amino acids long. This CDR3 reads CAWSYSVSPYEQYF. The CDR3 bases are TGTGCCTGGAGTTATTCGGTTAGCCCCTACGAGCAGTACTTC.

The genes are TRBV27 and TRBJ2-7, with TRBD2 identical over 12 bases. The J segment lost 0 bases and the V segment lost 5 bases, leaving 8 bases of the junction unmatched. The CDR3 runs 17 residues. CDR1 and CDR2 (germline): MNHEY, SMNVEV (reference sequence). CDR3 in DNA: TGTGCCAGCAGTAAGAACGGACTAGCGGGAAGCTCCTACGAGCAGTACTTC. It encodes CASSKNGLAGSSYEQYF.

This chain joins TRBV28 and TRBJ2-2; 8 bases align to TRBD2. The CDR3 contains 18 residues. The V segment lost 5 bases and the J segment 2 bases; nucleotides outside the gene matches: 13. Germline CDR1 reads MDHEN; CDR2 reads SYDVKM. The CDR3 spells CASSPRGRQHINTGELFF. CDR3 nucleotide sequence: TGTGCCAGCAGTCCCCGCGGGAGGCAGCACATAAACACCGGGGAGCTGTTTTTT. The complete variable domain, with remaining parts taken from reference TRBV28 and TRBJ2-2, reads DVKVTQSSRYLVKRTGEKVFLECVQDMDHENMFWYRQDPGLGLRLIYFSYDVKMKEKGDIPEGYSVSREKKERFSLILESASTNQTSMYLCASSPRGRQHINTGELFFGEGSRLTVL.

In DNA form, the CDR3 reads TGTGCCAGCTCACCAGGCACGGGAGGCTACGAGCAGTACTTC. Protein sequence: CASSPGTGGYEQYF. The chain joins TRBV18 to TRBJ2-7, with TRBD2 identical over 7 bases. The CDR3 is made up of 14 amino acids. Germline loops: CDR1 KGHSH, CDR2 LQKENI. The junction had 4 bases not matched to a gene; V was cut back by 2 bases and J by 3 bases.

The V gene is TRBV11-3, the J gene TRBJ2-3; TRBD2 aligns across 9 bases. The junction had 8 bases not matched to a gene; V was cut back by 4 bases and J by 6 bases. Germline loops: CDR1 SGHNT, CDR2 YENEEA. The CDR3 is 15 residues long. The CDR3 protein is CASSSGGRAVDTQYF. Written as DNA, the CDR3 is TGTGCCAGCAGCTCCGGCGGGAGGGCCGTGGATACGCAGTATTTT. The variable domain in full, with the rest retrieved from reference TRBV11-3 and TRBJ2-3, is EAGVVQSPRYKIIEKKQPVAFWCNPISGHNTLYWYLQNLGQGPELLIRYENEEAVDDSQLPKDRFSAERLKGVDSTLKIQPAELGDSAVYLCASSSGGRAVDTQYFGPGTRLTVL.

The CDR3 DNA is TGTGCCAGTCGGGCTAGCGGGATCCAAGAGACCCAGTACTTC. Translating gives CASRASGIQETQYF. V gene TRBV19 combines with J gene TRBJ2-5; 9 bases agree with TRBD2. The length of the CDR3 is 14 residues. Germline loops: CDR1 LNHDA, CDR2 SQIVND (reference sequence). V shed 8 bases and J 1 base; nucleotides not matched to a gene: 5.

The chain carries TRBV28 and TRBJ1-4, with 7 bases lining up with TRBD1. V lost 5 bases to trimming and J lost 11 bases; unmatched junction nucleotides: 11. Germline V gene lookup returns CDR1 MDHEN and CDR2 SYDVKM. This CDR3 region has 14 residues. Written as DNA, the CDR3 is TGTGCCAGCAGTCCAACCAACACAGGGGTCAAACTGTTTTTT. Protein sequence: CASSPTNTGVKLFF.